A selection of T cell receptor beta chains follows, all from one sample in a study of shared clonotypes between healthy human individuals. The method was immunoSEQ multiplex PCR; TCRdb's version includes in-frame clones alone and lacks a portion of them. Of more than 2 million clones in the sample, 85% to 95% were seen once. Sequencing was carried out using naive CD8+ T cells from PBMCs. All receptors come from a man aged 18 to 30 in good health. Some clones in this sample may be carry-over from other donors' samples. The conserved cysteine and the conserved F or W are not part of the CDR3 here.

v_gene: TRBV5-6
CDR3aa: ASSLAGNEKLF

v_gene: TRBV2
CDR3aa: ASRTSGSLTDTQY

v_gene: TRBV11-2
CDR3aa: ASSARQGVNTGELF

v_gene: TRBV9
CDR3aa: ASSVGYSTLSKLF

v_gene: TRBV9
CDR3aa: ASSVDWLGFNANYGYT

v_gene: TRBV2
CDR3aa: ASSEVGDEQF

v_gene: TRBV15
CDR3aa: ATSPGAGGYEQY

v_gene: TRBV10-3
CDR3aa: AISEVGLISYEQY

v_gene: TRBV7-3
CDR3aa: ASSLSVKSSYEQY

v_gene: TRBV9
CDR3aa: ASSGPQGINYGYT

v_gene: TRBV28
CDR3aa: ASTISPAEANQPQH

v_gene: TRBV5-8
CDR3aa: ASSLGLVWQF

v_gene: TRBV9
CDR3aa: ASSVATGVGYYGYT

v_gene: TRBV27
CDR3aa: ASSLQGQSNEQF

v_gene: TRBV6-6
CDR3aa: ASSYAGQDYEQY